These T cell receptor beta chains were read from a single sample in a study of a mutant IDH1 vaccine in newly diagnosed glioma. The protocol was immunoSEQ multiplex PCR, while the TCRdb copy is restricted to in-frame clones and leaves out a portion. The sample consists of around 66,000 clones, about 80% of them appearing once. These receptors' antigens are unknown. The starting material was PBMCs, obtained from a glioma patient whose treatment included an IDH1 peptide vaccine. These receptors were collected from a man in his fifties with glioma. Each CDR3 is given with its conserved first and last residue. The D gene is left open where the match is weak. Some rows have no size entry. The others give once, few or many, or a class for an expanded clone.

CDR3nt: TGTGCTAGCAGAATCGGACTAGCGGAGAACACCGGGGAGCTGTTTTTT; CDR3aa: CASRIGLAENTGELFF; d_gene: TRBD2; j_gene: TRBJ2-2; len: 16; abundance: -; v_gene: TRBV7-7
CDR3nt: TGTGCCAGCAGCCCGCCCGGGGCTGGAAACACCATATATTTT; CDR3aa: CASSPPGAGNTIYF; d_gene: -; j_gene: TRBJ1-3; len: 14; abundance: -; v_gene: TRBV5-5
CDR3nt: TGCAGCGTTGAAGACCAGGCGCGGATCACAGATACGCAGTATTTT; CDR3aa: CSVEDQARITDTQYF; d_gene: -; j_gene: TRBJ2-3; len: 15; abundance: -; v_gene: TRBV29-1
CDR3nt: TGTGCCAGCAGGGGACTAGCCCACGAGCAGTACTTC; CDR3aa: CASRGLAHEQYF; d_gene: TRBD2; j_gene: TRBJ2-7; len: 12; abundance: -; v_gene: TRBV11-2
CDR3nt: TGTGCCAGCAGTAGGGACAGGGACGCTGAAGCTTTCTTT; CDR3aa: CASSRDRDAEAFF; d_gene: TRBD1; j_gene: TRBJ1-1; len: 13; abundance: few; v_gene: TRBV27
CDR3nt: TGTGCCAGCAGCCTAATCACAGATACGCAGTATTTT; CDR3aa: CASSLITDTQYF; d_gene: -; j_gene: TRBJ2-3; len: 12; abundance: -; v_gene: TRBV11-2
CDR3nt: TGTGCCAGCAGCTTTTCCCAGGGTGAGCAGTTCTTC; CDR3aa: CASSFSQGEQFF; d_gene: -; j_gene: TRBJ2-1; len: 12; abundance: -; v_gene: TRBV7-2
CDR3nt: TGTGCCAGCAGCTTGGGACTAGCGGGAGGGCCAGCAGATACGCAGTATTTT; CDR3aa: CASSLGLAGGPADTQYF; d_gene: TRBD2; j_gene: TRBJ2-3; len: 17; abundance: -; v_gene: TRBV7-9
CDR3nt: TGTGCCAGCAGCTCGCCGGGACTCCCGGACCTCGAGCAGTACTTC; CDR3aa: CASSSPGLPDLEQYF; d_gene: -; j_gene: TRBJ2-7; len: 15; abundance: -; v_gene: TRBV7-8
CDR3nt: TGTGCCAGCAGCACGGGCAGGGACACCTACGAGCAGTACTTC; CDR3aa: CASSTGRDTYEQYF; d_gene: -; j_gene: TRBJ2-7; len: 14; abundance: once; v_gene: TRBV7-9
CDR3nt: TGTGCCAGCAGCCTTGGGAGCGGGGGCCCGATCCAGTACTTC; CDR3aa: CASSLGSGGPIQYF; d_gene: TRBD2; j_gene: TRBJ2-4; len: 14; abundance: -; v_gene: TRBV27
CDR3nt: TGCAGTGCTAGCCGGGTAACTGAAGCTTTCTTT; CDR3aa: CSASRVTEAFF; d_gene: -; j_gene: TRBJ1-1; len: 11; abundance: few; v_gene: TRBV20-1
CDR3nt: TGCGCCAGCAGCCAAGCCTGGCAAGGGAACACTGAAGCTTTCTTT; CDR3aa: CASSQAWQGNTEAFF; d_gene: -; j_gene: TRBJ1-1; len: 15; abundance: -; v_gene: TRBV4-1
CDR3nt: TGTGCCTGGATGCAGGTGGGAAGTAATGAAAAACTGTTTTTT; CDR3aa: CAWMQVGSNEKLFF; d_gene: -; j_gene: TRBJ1-4; len: 14; abundance: few; v_gene: TRBV30
CDR3nt: TGTGCCAGCAGCGAGCAGACAGGGGCGAACACCGGGGAGCTGTTTTTT; CDR3aa: CASSEQTGANTGELFF; d_gene: TRBD1; j_gene: TRBJ2-2; len: 16; abundance: -; v_gene: TRBV9
CDR3nt: TGTGCCAGCAGCTTAGTGGGGTATACGTTTACTTTCTTT; CDR3aa: CASSLVGYTFTFF; d_gene: -; j_gene: TRBJ1-1; len: 13; abundance: -; v_gene: TRBV7-9
CDR3nt: TGTGCCAGCAGCTTAGAGGCGGGGTCCTACGAGCAGTACTTC; CDR3aa: CASSLEAGSYEQYF; d_gene: -; j_gene: TRBJ2-7; len: 14; abundance: -; v_gene: TRBV7-8
CDR3nt: TGTGCCAGCAGTGTGAAACAGGGGGTAAATCAGCCCCAGCATTTT; CDR3aa: CASSVKQGVNQPQHF; d_gene: TRBD1; j_gene: TRBJ1-5; len: 15; abundance: -; v_gene: TRBV28
CDR3nt: TGTGCCAGCAGTTACGATCCGGGCAATCAGCCCCAGCATTTT; CDR3aa: CASSYDPGNQPQHF; d_gene: -; j_gene: TRBJ1-5; len: 14; abundance: -; v_gene: TRBV6-5
CDR3nt: TGTGCCAGCAGCATCACCGGGACAGGGGGCAATCAGCCCCAGCATTTT; CDR3aa: CASSITGTGGNQPQHF; d_gene: TRBD1; j_gene: TRBJ1-5; len: 16; abundance: once; v_gene: TRBV5-4
CDR3nt: TGTGCCAGCAGCCCCATCCAGGGAAACATATATGGCTACACCTTC; CDR3aa: CASSPIQGNIYGYTF; d_gene: -; j_gene: TRBJ1-2; len: 15; abundance: -; v_gene: TRBV25-1
CDR3nt: TGCGCCAGCAGCTTGACAGCGAACACTGAAGCTTTCTTT; CDR3aa: CASSLTANTEAFF; d_gene: -; j_gene: TRBJ1-1; len: 13; abundance: few; v_gene: TRBV4-3
CDR3nt: TGTGCCATCAAAGCGGGGGCACAAGAGACCCAGTACTTC; CDR3aa: CAIKAGAQETQYF; d_gene: TRBD2; j_gene: TRBJ2-5; len: 13; abundance: -; v_gene: TRBV10-3
CDR3nt: TGTGCCAGCAGCACGGTCTTGGGGGGGAGCACAGATACGCAGTATTTT; CDR3aa: CASSTVLGGSTDTQYF; d_gene: TRBD2; j_gene: TRBJ2-3; len: 16; abundance: -; v_gene: TRBV6-6
CDR3nt: TGCGCCAGCAGCGGAAGGACAGGCGAAGGCTACACCTTC; CDR3aa: CASSGRTGEGYTF; d_gene: TRBD1; j_gene: TRBJ1-2; len: 13; abundance: few; v_gene: TRBV4-1
CDR3nt: TGCAGCACCTGCCCCCGAGACAGCAATGAGCAGTTCTTC; CDR3aa: CSTCPRDSNEQFF; d_gene: -; j_gene: TRBJ2-1; len: 13; abundance: -; v_gene: TRBV29-1
CDR3nt: TGTGCCAGCTCATCACAGGTGAACACTGAAGCTTTCTTT; CDR3aa: CASSSQVNTEAFF; d_gene: -; j_gene: TRBJ1-1; len: 13; abundance: -; v_gene: TRBV18
CDR3nt: TGCGCCAGCAGCCAGGGGGCAGCAACTAATGAAAAACTGTTTTTT; CDR3aa: CASSQGAATNEKLFF; d_gene: -; j_gene: TRBJ1-4; len: 15; abundance: -; v_gene: TRBV4-1
CDR3nt: TGCGCCAGCAGCCAGGTCGAAACAGGTTGGCGCGAGCAGTACTTC; CDR3aa: CASSQVETGWREQYF; d_gene: -; j_gene: TRBJ2-7; len: 15; abundance: -; v_gene: TRBV4-3
CDR3nt: TGTGCCAGTAGTATTGGGACAGGGGACCCGCCTAACTATGGCTACACCTTC; CDR3aa: CASSIGTGDPPNYGYTF; d_gene: TRBD1; j_gene: TRBJ1-2; len: 17; abundance: -; v_gene: TRBV19
CDR3nt: TGTGCCAGCAGCGTAGGGCGTCAAACCCGTTTTGGCGAGCAGTACTTC; CDR3aa: CASSVGRQTRFGEQYF; d_gene: -; j_gene: TRBJ2-7; len: 16; abundance: -; v_gene: TRBV9
CDR3nt: TGCAGCGTTGAAATGGTGAGCGGGTCCGGAGAGCAGTACTTC; CDR3aa: CSVEMVSGSGEQYF; d_gene: -; j_gene: TRBJ2-7; len: 14; abundance: -; v_gene: TRBV29-1